This entry is about one T cell receptor beta chain. This specimen belongs to a study of blood T cell repertoires in COVID-19. For the study at large: The United States, Italy and Spain supplied acute and convalescent COVID-19 samples. Nucleic acid was either cDNA or gDNA, and it came from T cells, B-cell-depleted T cells, or PBMCs.

Seattle researchers signed up patients amid active infection and tracked them longitudinally. The authors' processing: Estimated nucleated cell counts came from reference gene primer amplification. The repertoire was sequenced with immunoSEQ multiplex PCR; TCRdb's copy has only in-frame clones and lacks some. That table supplies the V and J calls and clone size; D and trimming were determined from the DNA. The sample has under 300,000 clones; about 81% are singletons. Trimming removed 0 bases from V and 1 base from J, with 5 bases in between. The V gene's germline CDR1 is SGDLS and CDR2 YYNGEE. There are 13 residues in the CDR3.

Input material: peripheral blood. V usage is TRBV9 and J usage is TRBJ2-7; D not certain. The source is a human donor with COVID-19, enrolled during active disease. The donor label of this sample is uncertain. The chain's CDR3 is CASSVEESYEQYF. CDR3 nucleotides: TGTGCCAGCAGCGTAGAGGAGTCCTACGAGCAGTACTTC.